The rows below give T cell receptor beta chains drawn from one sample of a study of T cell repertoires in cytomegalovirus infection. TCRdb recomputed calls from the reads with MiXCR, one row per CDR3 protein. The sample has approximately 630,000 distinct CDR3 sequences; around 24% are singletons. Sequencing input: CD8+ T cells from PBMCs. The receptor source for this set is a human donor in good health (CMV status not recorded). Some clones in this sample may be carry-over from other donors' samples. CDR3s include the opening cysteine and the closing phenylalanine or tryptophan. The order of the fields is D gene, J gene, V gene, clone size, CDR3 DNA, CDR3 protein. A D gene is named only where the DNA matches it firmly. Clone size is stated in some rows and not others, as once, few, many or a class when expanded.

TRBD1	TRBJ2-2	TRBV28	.	TGTGCCAGCAGCCAATTCGACAGGGGGCCTTCTGGGGAGCTGTTTTTT	CASSQFDRGPSGELFF
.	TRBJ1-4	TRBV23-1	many	TGCGCCAGCAGTCGTGCAGGGCCTAATGAAAAACTGTTTTTT	CASSRAGPNEKLFF
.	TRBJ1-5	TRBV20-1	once	TGCAGTGCTAGAGATACTGGGCAAATTCAGCCCCAGCATTTT	CSARDTGQIQPQHF
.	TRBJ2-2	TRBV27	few	TGTGCCAGCAGTTTCAGCTGGGTCGTGAGCACCGGGGAGCTGTTTTTT	CASSFSWVVSTGELFF
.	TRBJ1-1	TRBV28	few	TGTGCCAGCAGTTTAACAGGGATAATGAACACTGAAGCTTTCTTT	CASSLTGIMNTEAFF
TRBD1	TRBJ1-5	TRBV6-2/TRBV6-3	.	TGTGCCAGCAGTTTCGTAGGACAGGGGATTGATCAGCCCCAGCATTTT	CASSFVGQGIDQPQHF
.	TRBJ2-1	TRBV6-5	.	TGTGCCAGCAGCGGCCCCGACAATGAGCAGTTCTTC	CASSGPDNEQFF
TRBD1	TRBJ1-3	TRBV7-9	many	TGTGCCAGCAGCTCGCCGGGACAGGGGTCTGGAAACACCATATATTTT	CASSSPGQGSGNTIYF
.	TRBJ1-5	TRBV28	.	TGTGCCAGCAGTTTAACCCCACAGCACAATCAGCCCCAGCATTTT	CASSLTPQHNQPQHF
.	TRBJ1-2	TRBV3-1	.	TGTGCCAGCAGCCAAGATCCCGCAGGGAACTATGGCTACACCTTC	CASSQDPAGNYGYTF
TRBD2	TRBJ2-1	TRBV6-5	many	TGTGCCAGCATGACTAGCGGGGGGGCCGGGGAGTTCTTC	CASMTSGGAGEFF
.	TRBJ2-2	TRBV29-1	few	TGCAGCGCCCTACGGGACGGCATAAACACCGGGGAGCTGTTTTTT	CSALRDGINTGELFF
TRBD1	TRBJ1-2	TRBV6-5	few	TGTGCCAGCAGTTACTCGTGGGAGGGGGCCCTTTATGGCTACACCTTC	CASSYSWEGALYGYTF
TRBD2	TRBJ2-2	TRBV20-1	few	TGCAGTGCTCAGGGACTAGCGGGGGCCGGGGAGCTGTTTTTT	CSAQGLAGAGELFF
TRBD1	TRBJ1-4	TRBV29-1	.	TGCAGCGCCGAGGGCGCGGGACAGACAAATGAAAAACTGTTTTTT	CSAEGAGQTNEKLFF
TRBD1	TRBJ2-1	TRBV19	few	TGTGCCAGTAGCGACAGGGACGAAAATGAGCAGTTCTTC	CASSDRDENEQFF
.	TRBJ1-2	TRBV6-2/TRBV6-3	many	TGTGCCAGCAGTTACTCGGCAGGAAACTATGGCTACACCTTC	CASSYSAGNYGYTF
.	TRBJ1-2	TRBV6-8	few	TGTGCCAGCAGTTCCTTCGGGGAACGATATGGCTACACCTTC	CASSSFGERYGYTF